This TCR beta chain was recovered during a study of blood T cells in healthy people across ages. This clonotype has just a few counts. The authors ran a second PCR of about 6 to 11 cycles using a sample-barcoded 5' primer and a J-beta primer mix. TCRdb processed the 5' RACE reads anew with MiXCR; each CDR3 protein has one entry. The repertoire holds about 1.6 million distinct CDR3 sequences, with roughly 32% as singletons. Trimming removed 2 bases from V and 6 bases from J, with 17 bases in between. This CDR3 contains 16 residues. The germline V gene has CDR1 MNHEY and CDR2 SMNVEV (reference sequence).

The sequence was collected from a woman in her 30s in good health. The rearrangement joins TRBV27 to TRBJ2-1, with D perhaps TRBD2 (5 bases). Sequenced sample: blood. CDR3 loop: CASSLGFTGGSNEQFF. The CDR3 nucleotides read TGTGCCAGCAGTTTAGGCTTCACGGGCGGGTCCAATGAGCAGTTCTTC.